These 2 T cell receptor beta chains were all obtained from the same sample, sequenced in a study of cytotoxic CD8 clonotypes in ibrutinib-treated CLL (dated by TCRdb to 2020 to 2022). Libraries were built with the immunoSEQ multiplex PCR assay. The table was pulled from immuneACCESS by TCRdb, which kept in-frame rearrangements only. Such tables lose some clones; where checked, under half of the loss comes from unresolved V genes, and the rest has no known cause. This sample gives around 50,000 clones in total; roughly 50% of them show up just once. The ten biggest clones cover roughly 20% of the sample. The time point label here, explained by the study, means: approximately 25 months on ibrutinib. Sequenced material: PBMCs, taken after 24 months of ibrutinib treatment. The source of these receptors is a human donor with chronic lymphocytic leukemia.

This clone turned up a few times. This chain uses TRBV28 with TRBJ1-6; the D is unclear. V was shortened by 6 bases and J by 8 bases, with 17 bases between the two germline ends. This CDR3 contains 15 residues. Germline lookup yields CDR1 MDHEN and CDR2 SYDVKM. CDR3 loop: CASRRDGLWDSPLHF. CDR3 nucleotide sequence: TGTGCCAGCAGGAGAGACGGATTATGGGATTCACCCCTCCACTTT.

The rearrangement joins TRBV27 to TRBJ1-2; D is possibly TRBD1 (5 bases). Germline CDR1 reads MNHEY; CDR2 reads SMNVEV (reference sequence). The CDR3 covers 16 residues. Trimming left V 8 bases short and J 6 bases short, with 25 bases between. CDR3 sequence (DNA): TGTGCCAGCCGCCCGGGGGGTTTGGAGCGGGACCATGGCTACACCTTC. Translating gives CASRPGGLERDHGYTF.